Only one count was recorded for the clone carrying this T cell receptor (beta chain). The same CDR3 can be traced to other DNA sequences in this sample. The record originates from a study of blood T cell repertoires in COVID-19. Study details: From T cells, B-cell-depleted T cells, or PBMCs came the material, which was cDNA or gDNA.

The V and J ends lost 0 bases and 0 bases, in that order; junction bases with no gene match: 6. The CDR3 sequence is 17 residues long. Per germline, CDR1 SGHRS and CDR2 YFSETQ. The authors' processing: It was from reference gene primer amplification that nucleated cell counts were estimated. Assay: immunoSEQ multiplex PCR; the TCRdb copy retains only in-frame clones and omits some. D and trimming were read from the DNA, whereas the V and J calls and clone size are those reported in that table. The sample contains 160,000 or so clones, about 80% of which appear only once. The sequence derives from a man in his 70s with active or convalescent COVID-19. This chain links TRBV5-1 with TRBJ2-1; 7 bases agree with TRBD2. The specimen sequenced was peripheral blood. The CDR3 nucleotides are TGCGCCAGCAGCTTGGGACGGCGGGGGAGCTCCTACAATGAGCAGTTCTTC. Amino acid sequence: CASSLGRRGSSYNEQFF.